This entry describes one T cell receptor beta chain. The antigen is undetermined. This specimen belongs to a study of cytomegalovirus exposure and HLA in healthy donors. Findings and caveats of the study: Reported performance of the classifier showed diagnosis of cytomegalovirus status with high specificity and sensitivity.

13 Jbeta primers and 60 Vbeta primers were used for the PCR. The table came from immunoSEQ multiplex PCR; TCRdb's copy has only in-frame clones and leaves some out. The data hold more than 95,000 clones, with roughly 70% observed a single time. Sequenced input: PBMCs. The receptor was isolated from a middle-aged man in good health and CMV-seronegative.

The CDR3 sequence: CASSMDIYNEQFF. The CDR3 DNA reads TGTGCCAGTAGTATGGACATCTACAATGAGCAGTTCTTC. The rearrangement uses TRBV19 and TRBJ2-1, with a possible D match to TRBD1 (5 bases). V lost 3 bases and J 3 bases, leaving 6 bases between the germline ends. Germline V gene sequence: CDR1 LNHDA, CDR2 SQIVND (reference sequence). The CDR3 is 13 residues long. The full variable domain, in which reference TRBV19 and TRBJ2-1 provide the parts outside the CDR3, is DGGITQSPKYLFRKEGQNVTLSCEQNLNHDAMYWYRQDPGQGLRLIYYSQIVNDFQKGDIAEGYSVSREKKESFPLTVTSAQKNPTAFYLCASSMDIYNEQFFGPGTRLTVL.